This T cell receptor beta chain was obtained from a study of cytomegalovirus exposure and HLA in healthy donors. Looking at the study overall: Of around 400 genotyped donors, 81% grouped in the Caucasian-associated ancestry cluster.

The PCR used 60 Vbeta and 13 Jbeta primers. Some clones are missing from TCRdb's copy, which holds only in-frame ones; the method was immunoSEQ multiplex PCR. The sample carries around 120,000 clones, 80% recorded once. Although they were nominally healthy when sampled, donors likely had unrecorded immune exposures. Findings and limits, study-wide: Most of the TCR beta V segments (in an earlier analysis) were productive either about 87% or about 30% of the time. Researchers catalogued 160 or so TCR beta chains as cytomegalovirus-associated.

Per the germline V gene, CDR1 is SQVTM and CDR2 is ANQGSEA. This CDR3 has 13 amino acids. After removal of 6 bases from V and 7 bases from J, the junction contained 8 bases not matched to a gene. A note on this clone: What it binds is not known.

The sample comprised PBMCs. The chain is built from TRBV29-1 and TRBJ2-5; 10 bases align to TRBD1. This receptor was identified in a male donor in good health and CMV-seronegative. The CDR3 sequence: CSVTDRGLGTQYF. Here the CDR3 DNA reads TGCAGCGTGACCGACAGGGGGCTTGGGACCCAGTACTTC. Together with reference TRBV29-1 and TRBJ2-5, the CDR3 gives the full variable domain: SAVISQKPSRDICQRGTSLTIQCQVDSQVTMMFWYRQQPGQSLTLIATANQGSEATYESGFVIDKFPISRPNLTFSTLTVSNMSPEDSSIYLCSVTDRGLGTQYFGPGTRLLVL.